The 7 T cell receptor beta chains below all came from one sample that was sequenced in a study of blood T cells in healthy people across ages. A J-beta primer mix and a sample-barcoded 5' primer were used in a second PCR of roughly 6 to 11 cycles. TCRdb ran MiXCR on the 5' RACE reads and lists one entry per CDR3 protein. The sample has about a million distinct CDR3 sequences; roughly two fifths are singletons. The sample consisted of blood. All receptors come from a man aged 18 to 29 in good health.

The chain recombines TRBV25-1 with TRBJ2-4, with TRBD1 identical over 8 bases. The J call could be wrong; TRBJ2-7 is a better fit for the DNA end. Germline CDR1 MGHDK, CDR2 SYGVNS. This CDR3 region has 15 residues. The CDR3 protein is CASSVGQGPLYEQYF. The DNA for the CDR3 is TGTGCCAGCAGTGTAGGACAGGGTCCCCTCTACGAGCAGTACTTC.

The chain recombines TRBV5-1 with TRBJ1-5; no definite D call. Germline lookup yields CDR1 SGHRS and CDR2 YFSETQ. The V end lost 4 bases, the J end lost 0 bases, and 14 bases lay between the germline ends. CDR3 size: 16 residues. The CDR3 loop is CASSPEPVFSNQPQHF. CDR3 bases: TGCGCCAGCAGCCCGGAACCAGTTTTTAGCAATCAGCCCCAGCATTTT.

This sequence joins TRBV30 and TRBJ1-2, with D hard to call. Per germline, CDR1 GTSNPN and CDR2 SVGIG (reference sequence). The CDR3 loop spans 15 amino acids. V lost 2 bases to trimming and J lost 4 bases, with 17 bases between them. The CDR3 sequence: CAWSSRLKGGYGYTF. The DNA of the CDR3 is TGTGCCTGGAGTTCCCGACTGAAGGGCGGCTATGGCTACACCTTC.

This clonotype has only a few counts. The J gene is TRBJ1-2, the V gene TRBV4-3; no clear D gene. V lost 0 bases and J lost 3, with 11 bases in between. The CDR3 is made up of 15 amino acids. Germline CDR1 reads LGHNA; CDR2 reads YSLEER. The CDR3: CASSQEVGIDYGYTF. The CDR3 DNA reads as TGCGCCAGCAGCCAAGAAGTAGGTATTGACTATGGCTACACCTTC.

The chain uses TRBV30 and TRBJ2-3, with 12 bases matching TRBD2. V lost 4 bases to trimming and J lost 1 base; unmatched junction nucleotides: 0. The CDR3 has 14 amino acids. The germline V gene encodes CDR1 GTSNPN and CDR2 SVGIG (reference sequence). CDR3 nucleotide sequence: TGTGCCTGGACTAGCGGGGGGGGCACAGATACGCAGTATTTT. Encoded protein: CAWTSGGGTDTQYF.

This clonotype has only a few counts. The chain has TRBV5-6 and TRBJ1-2; the D is unclear. CDR3 length: 13 residues. The germline V and J ends were trimmed by 9 bases and 6 bases, with 18 bases remaining between them. CDR1 is SGHDT and CDR2 is YYEEEE in the germline V gene. The CDR3 sequence is CATRKVVGNGYTF. The CDR3 region has the DNA TGTGCCACACGAAAAGTGGTTGGGAATGGCTACACCTTC.

V and J are TRBV7-9 and TRBJ1-6; D not resolved. This CDR3 has 14 residues. Trimming took 8 bases from V and 7 from J, leaving 15 bases between them. Germline CDR1 is SEHNR and CDR2 is FQNEAQ (reference sequence). For the CDR3, the DNA is TGTGCCAGCCCGAAGAGCGATTCGAATTCACCCCTCCACTTT. Protein sequence: CASPKSDSNSPLHF.